Below, 18 T cell receptor beta chains from the same sample are listed, as sequenced in a study of cytomegalovirus exposure and HLA in healthy donors. Using immunoSEQ multiplex PCR, the repertoire was profiled, and TCRdb retains in-frame clones only, with some absent. The sample yields 130,000 to 150,000 clones, less than 90% seen once. The sample consisted of PBMCs. These receptors came from a man younger than 35 in good health and CMV-seronegative.

This chain uses TRBV6-1 with TRBJ2-3; the D is unclear. V lost 1 base and J 3 bases, leaving 8 bases between the germline ends. Germline assignment: CDR1 MNHNS and CDR2 SASEGT. This CDR3 has 14 amino acids. The CDR3 DNA reads TGTGCCAGCAGTGAAGATCTGAGGACAGATACGCAGTATTTT. Translated: CASSEDLRTDTQYF.

The V gene is TRBV9, the J gene TRBJ2-7; 9 nucleotides agree with TRBD1. The CDR3 runs to 15 residues. Germline CDR1 SGDLS, CDR2 YYNGEE. The V and J ends lost 4 bases and 1 base, in that order; junction bases with no gene match: 6. The CDR3 protein is CASSRQGGMSYEQYF. In nucleotides, the CDR3 is TGTGCCAGCAGCCGACAGGGGGGGATGTCCTACGAGCAGTACTTC.

V and J are TRBV15 and TRBJ2-3; D might be TRBD2 (6 bases). The V end was cut by 4 bases, the J end by 6 bases, with 11 bases between. The length of the CDR3 is 13 residues. CDR1 is LNHNV, CDR2 YYDKDF, per germline (reference sequence). The CDR3 reads CATSTRLEDTQYF. The CDR3 DNA is TGTGCCACCAGCACCCGACTAGAGGATACGCAGTATTTT. Looking up the rest from reference TRBV15 and TRBJ2-3 gives the full variable domain: DAMVIQNPRYQVTQFGKPVTLSCSQTLNHNVMYWYQQKSSQAPKLLFHYYDKDFNNEADTPDNFQSRRPNTSFCFLDIRSPGLGDTAMYLCATSTRLEDTQYFGPGTRLTVL.

This rearrangement joins TRBV28 to TRBJ1-2; D unresolved. V was trimmed by 5 bases and J by 4 bases, leaving 23 bases between them. The CDR3 loop spans 17 amino acids. Germline CDR1 and CDR2: MDHEN and SYDVKM. The CDR3 reads CASSPDLLRPTGYGYTF. The CDR3 nucleotides read TGTGCCAGCAGTCCAGACCTCCTCCGACCGACGGGCTATGGCTACACCTTC.

This chain connects TRBV28 to TRBJ2-1, with D possibly matching TRBD1 (6 bases). The CDR3 length is 16 residues. V was pared by 2 bases and J by 5 bases, with 16 bases between. CDR1 MDHEN and CDR2 SYDVKM come from the germline V gene. The CDR3 loop is CASSLRGGQPDNEQFF. In nucleotides, the CDR3 is TGTGCCAGCAGTTTACGCGGTGGACAGCCCGACAATGAGCAGTTCTTC.

The chain has TRBV28 and TRBJ2-3; tentative D call: TRBD2 (5 bases). CDR1 MDHEN and CDR2 SYDVKM come from the germline V gene. The CDR3 contains 15 residues. Deletions cut 5 bases from V and 1 base from J, with 13 bases between. DNA for the CDR3: TGTGCCAGCAGTGAACAACTAGGAGGCACAGATACGCAGTATTTT. Protein sequence: CASSEQLGGTDTQYF.

This CDR3 is CASSQRGTGMNTEAFF. CDR3 bases: TGTGCCAGTAGTCAACGAGGGACAGGCATGAACACTGAAGCTTTCTTT. The chain carries TRBV19 and TRBJ1-1; 8 nucleotides align to TRBD1. J was trimmed by 0 bases and V by 5 bases; bases with no gene match: 8. The CDR3 runs to 16 residues. Germline V gene lookup returns CDR1 LNHDA and CDR2 SQIVND (reference sequence). Full variable domain (rest looked up from reference TRBV19 and TRBJ1-1): DGGITQSPKYLFRKEGQNVTLSCEQNLNHDAMYWYRQDPGQGLRLIYYSQIVNDFQKGDIAEGYSVSREKKESFPLTVTSAQKNPTAFYLCASSQRGTGMNTEAFFGQGTRLTVV.

This sequence joins TRBV18 and TRBJ1-2, with TRBD1 matching over 8 bases. Trimming took 4 bases from V and 6 from J; bases not matched to a gene: 4. The CDR3 has 13 amino acids. In germline, CDR1 is KGHSH, CDR2 LQKENI. The CDR3 DNA sequence: TGTGCCAGCTCACGGACAGGGTCCAATGGCTACACCTTC. It is translated as CASSRTGSNGYTF.

The gene calls are TRBV21-1 and TRBJ1-6; the table's TRBD1 call for D was not verified on the DNA. TRBV21-1 corresponds to a pseudogene. The CDR3 has 17 residues. The CDR3 sequence: CASSKVGQGLLVSPLHF. The CDR3 bases are TGTGCCAGCAGCAAAGTTGGGCAGGGCCTTCTGGTCTCACCCCTCCACTTT.

This clone was recorded once. The gene calls are TRBV11-2 and TRBJ1-1; TRBD1 is a possible D gene (6 bases). The ends were cut back, 6 bases at V and 5 bases at J, with 13 bases in the middle. This CDR3 is built from 13 residues. The germline CDR1 and CDR2 sequences are SGHAT and FQNNGV. CDR3 DNA sequence: TGTGCCAGCAGTTACAAGGGGGGGACTGAAGCTTTCTTT. Protein: CASSYKGGTEAFF.

The rearrangement uses TRBV7-8 and TRBJ1-3, with TRBD1 as a possible D gene (5 bases). The CDR3 runs to 15 residues. V was pared by 5 bases and J by 2 bases, with 13 bases between. Looked up from germline, CDR1 is SGHVS and CDR2 is FQNEAQ. The CDR3 spells CASSPTRQTGNTIYF. The CDR3 DNA is TGTGCCAGCAGCCCCACTCGACAGACTGGAAACACCATATATTTT.

CDR3 amino acids: CASSPPRGKVYQPQHF. CDR3 nucleotide sequence: TGTGCCAGCTCACCACCCAGAGGCAAGGTTTATCAGCCCCAGCATTTT. The V call is TRBV18, the J call TRBJ1-5; D call uncertain. The CDR3 consists of 16 residues. V lost 0 bases and J lost 5, with 14 bases in between. Germline loops: CDR1 KGHSH, CDR2 LQKENI. Combining the CDR3 with reference TRBV18 and TRBJ1-5 gives the whole variable domain NAGVMQNPRHLVRRRGQEARLRCSPMKGHSHVYWYRQLPEEGLKFMVYLQKENIIDESGMPKERFSAEFPKEGPSILRIQQVVRGDSAAYFCASSPPRGKVYQPQHFGDGTRLSIL.

This clone has a single count. This rearrangement joins TRBV11-2 to TRBJ2-7; no clear D gene. The CDR3 sequence is 11 residues long. Germline CDR1 SGHAT, CDR2 FQNNGV. Trimming took off 1 base at V and 7 bases at J, with 5 bases between the two ends. The CDR3 spells CASSLAREQYF. CDR3 nucleotide sequence: TGTGCCAGCAGCTTAGCGAGGGAGCAGTACTTC.

The V call is TRBV7-8, the J call TRBJ1-2, with D unresolved. This CDR3 spans 15 amino acids. The germline CDR1 and CDR2 sequences are SGHVS and FQNEAQ. V lost 1 base and J lost 2, with 11 bases in between. The CDR3 DNA reads TGTGCCAGCAGCTTAGTGAGAGGGCAGAACTATGGCTACACCTTC. Protein: CASSLVRGQNYGYTF.

The chain employs TRBV28 and TRBJ2-4, with D maybe TRBD1 (6 bases). CDR3 length: 13 residues. Germline lookup yields CDR1 MDHEN and CDR2 SYDVKM. With 6 bases removed from V and 8 bases from J, the gap between germline ends came to 14 bases. The CDR3, as DNA: TGTGCCAGCAGCCCAGGGGTCACAGACATTCAGTACTTC. Amino acids: CASSPGVTDIQYF.

The chain is built from TRBV15 and TRBJ1-2, with TRBD1 matching over 11 bases. This CDR3 is built from 15 residues. Germline loops: CDR1 LNHNV, CDR2 YYDKDF (reference sequence). Trimming removed 4 bases from V and 4 bases from J; junction bases left unmatched: 5. The CDR3 nucleotides are TGTGCCACCAGCAAATGGACAGGGGGCTTCTATGGCTACACCTTC. Protein sequence: CATSKWTGGFYGYTF.

This chain connects TRBV15 to TRBJ1-1; D ambiguous. V shed 0 bases and J shed 7 bases, with 18 bases lying between them. Germline loops: CDR1 LNHNV, CDR2 YYDKDF (reference sequence). This CDR3 is built from 16 residues. CDR3: CATSRDWRSVGLEAFF. The DNA for the CDR3 is TGTGCCACCAGCAGAGATTGGAGGAGCGTCGGGCTTGAAGCTTTCTTT.

This clone was counted between two and nine times. The chain recombines TRBV10-1 with TRBJ2-7, with TRBD1 matching over 8 bases. Germline values: CDR1 WNHNN, CDR2 SYGVQD (reference sequence). With 5 bases clipped from V and 2 bases from J, the junction kept 5 bases outside the gene matches. This CDR3 has 14 amino acids. CDR3 in amino acids: CASSQGQGPYEQYF. CDR3 DNA: TGCGCCAGCAGTCAAGGACAGGGTCCCTACGAGCAGTACTTC.